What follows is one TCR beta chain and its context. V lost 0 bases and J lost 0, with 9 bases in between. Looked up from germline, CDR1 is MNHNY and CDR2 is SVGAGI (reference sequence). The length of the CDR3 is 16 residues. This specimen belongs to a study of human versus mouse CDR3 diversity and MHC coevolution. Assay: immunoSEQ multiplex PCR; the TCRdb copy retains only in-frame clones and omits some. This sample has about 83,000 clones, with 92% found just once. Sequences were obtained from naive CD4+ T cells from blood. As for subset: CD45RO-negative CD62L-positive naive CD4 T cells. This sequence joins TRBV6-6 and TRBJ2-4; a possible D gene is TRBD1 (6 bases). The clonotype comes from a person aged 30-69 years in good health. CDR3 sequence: CASSYSDSLAKNIQYF. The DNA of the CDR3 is TGTGCCAGCAGTTACTCGGACAGCCTAGCCAAAAACATTCAGTACTTC.